Listed below are T cell receptor beta chains from one sample, sequenced in a study of cytotoxic CD8 clonotypes in ibrutinib-treated CLL. The protocol was immunoSEQ multiplex PCR, while the TCRdb copy is restricted to in-frame clones and leaves out a portion. Seen here are under 200,000 clones, about 84% observed once, and the top ten hold around 4.5%. This material consisted of PBMCs, taken after 24 months of ibrutinib treatment. The receptor source for this set is a human donor with chronic lymphocytic leukemia. The CDR3 runs from the conserved cysteine through the conserved F or W. The order of the fields is D gene, V gene, clone size, J gene, CDR3 protein, CDR3 DNA. A D gene is named only where the DNA matches it firmly. Not all rows give a size; the values are once, few, many and, for expanded clones, a class.

>.|TRBV5-1|.|TRBJ1-1
CASSLGRLNTEAFF
TGCGCCAGCAGCTTAGGACGGTTGAACACTGAAGCTTTCTTT
>.|TRBV2|.|TRBJ1-3
CASRHQGVQGNTIYF
TGTGCCAGCAGACACCAGGGAGTGCAAGGAAACACCATATATTTT
>TRBD1|TRBV28|.|TRBJ2-7
CASSRQGPSSYEQYF
TGTGCCAGCAGTAGACAGGGCCCCTCCTCCTACGAGCAGTACTTC
>TRBD2|TRBV18|.|TRBJ2-1
CASSSGGSGYNEQFF
TGTGCCAGCTCCTCCGGCGGGAGTGGATACAATGAGCAGTTCTTC
>TRBD1|TRBV7-6|once|TRBJ2-7
CASSLGGQGAGEQYF
TGTGCCAGCAGCTTGGGAGGACAGGGGGCGGGAGAGCAGTACTTC
>.|TRBV4-1|.|TRBJ2-7
CASSQRYGGDEQYF
TGCGCCAGCAGCCAAAGGTATGGGGGCGACGAGCAGTACTTC
>.|TRBV4-3|.|TRBJ2-1
CASSQVGWREAYNEQFF
TGCGCCAGCAGCCAAGTGGGTTGGCGGGAAGCCTACAATGAGCAGTTCTTC
>.|TRBV6-5|.|TRBJ1-6
CASRGVYSPLHF
TGTGCCAGCAGGGGGGTCTATTCACCCCTCCACTTT
>.|TRBV5-5|.|TRBJ1-4
CASSLVQTATNEKLFF
TGTGCCAGCAGCTTGGTCCAGACCGCAACTAATGAAAAACTGTTTTTT
>.|TRBV6-1|.|TRBJ2-5
CASLPWGKETQYF
TGTGCCAGCCTCCCCTGGGGAAAAGAGACCCAGTACTTC
>.|TRBV6-5|.|TRBJ1-1
CASKGWGRAFF
TGTGCCAGCAAAGGATGGGGTAGAGCTTTCTTT
>.|TRBV5-1|.|TRBJ2-5
CASSPPLGARETQYF
TGCGCCAGCTCCCCCCCGCTAGGAGCCCGAGAGACCCAGTACTTC
>.|TRBV11-1|few|TRBJ2-2
CASRDSNTGELFF
TGTGCCAGTCGGGACTCCAACACCGGGGAGCTGTTTTTT
>.|TRBV28|.|TRBJ1-1
CASSTEGTEAFF
TGTGCCAGCAGTACGGAAGGGACTGAAGCTTTCTTT
>.|TRBV30|once|TRBJ2-5
CAWSDPRGQETQYF
TGTGCCTGGAGTGACCCTCGGGGACAAGAGACCCAGTACTTC
>TRBD2|TRBV11-2|.|TRBJ2-1
CASTLGLAGYNEQFF
TGTGCCAGCACCCTGGGGCTAGCGGGATACAATGAGCAGTTCTTC
>.|TRBV5-1|.|TRBJ1-2
CASSLSRQRYGYTF
TGCGCCAGCAGCTTGTCGCGACAAAGGTATGGCTACACCTTC
>TRBD2|TRBV12-5|.|TRBJ2-1
CASGWSLSGGAGNEQFF
TGTGCTAGTGGTTGGTCACTTAGCGGGGGGGCAGGCAATGAGCAGTTCTTC